The 3 T cell receptor beta chains reported below all come from one sample, sequenced in a study of regulatory T cells in long-lasting Graves disease (dated by TCRdb to the early 2020s). Sample time point, as interpreted from the label and publication: persistent/refractory GD, antithyroid drugs over 5 years with positive TRAb. For both TCR sequencing and RNA sequencing, RNA was extracted from PBMCs in TRIzol. Libraries were constructed by multiplex PCR. Reads for this sample came from an Illumina HiSeq 4000. To build TCR beta libraries, CDR3 regions were amplified by Arm-PCR using iRepertoire HTBI primers. TCRdb trimmed public reads at Q25 via fastp, called clones via MiXCR and kept in-frame beta chains. Identical CDR3 proteins give one entry, which carries the most common genes and DNA. Across this sample there are 700,000 or so distinct CDR3 sequences, with around 30% seen only once. The ten most abundant clones make up about 40% of the sample.

The sequencing used peripheral blood mononuclear cells (PBMCs), collected when the disease was refractory, from a patient treated with antithyroid drugs. The receptors stem from a female donor with Graves disease.

This chain uses TRBV15 with TRBJ2-1, with D possibly TRBD1 on 6 matching bases. Looked up from germline, CDR1 is LNHNV and CDR2 is YYDKDF (reference sequence). This CDR3 has 15 residues. Trimming removed 6 bases from V and 5 bases from J, with 17 bases in between. The CDR3 coding sequence is TGTGCCACCAGGGGCAGGGGCAAGCCGGACAATGAGCAGTTCTTC. It specifies CATRGRGKPDNEQFF.

This clonotype was picked up a small number of times. The chain links TRBV10-3 to TRBJ2-5, with 15 bases lining up with TRBD2. Trimming took 6 bases from V and 5 from J; bases not matched to a gene: 10. This CDR3 comprises 17 residues. Germline lookup yields CDR1 ENHRY and CDR2 SYGVKD. The CDR3 loop reads CAISQSGTSGRSETQYF. The CDR3 DNA reads TGTGCCATCAGCCAGAGTGGGACTAGCGGGAGGTCGGAGACCCAGTACTTC.

The rearrangement links TRBV7-2 to TRBJ2-7; TRBD1 aligns across 7 bases. Germline V gene lookup returns CDR1 SGHTA and CDR2 FQGNSA. V lost 5 bases and J lost 5; bases outside the gene matches: 9. The CDR3 sequence is 14 residues long. CDR3 DNA sequence: TGTGCCAGCAGCACTCGACAGGGTTTGGACGAGCAGTACTTC. It specifies CASSTRQGLDEQYF.